These T cell receptor beta chains were read from a single sample in a study of beta chain features in type 1 diabetes. Some clones are missing from TCRdb's copy, which holds only in-frame ones; the method was immunoSEQ multiplex PCR. The sample consists of a few hundred thousand clones, over 13% of them appearing once. The sequencing sample was made of naive CD4+ T cells from blood. The receptors come from a woman younger than 35 in good health. Each CDR3 is given with its conserved first and last residue. The order of the fields is CDR3 protein, CDR3 DNA, V gene, D gene, clone size, J gene. D genes are given only for firm matches. Some rows mark clone size as missing; the rest say once, few, many or name a class of expanded clone.

CDR3 protein: CASSPEGGRRTDTQYF
CDR3 DNA: TGTGCCAGCAGCCCAGAGGGCGGGAGAAGGACAGATACGCAGTATTTT
V gene: TRBV9
D gene: TRBD2
clone size: NA
J gene: TRBJ2-3

CDR3 protein: CASRRTGGPYEQYF
CDR3 DNA: TGCGCCAGCAGGCGGACAGGGGGCCCCTACGAGCAGTACTTC
V gene: TRBV5-1
D gene: TRBD1
clone size: NA
J gene: TRBJ2-7

CDR3 protein: CASSIAGTTKETQYF
CDR3 DNA: TGTGCCAGCAGCATTGCCGGGACTACGAAAGAGACCCAGTACTTC
V gene: TRBV7-2
D gene: TRBD2
clone size: few
J gene: TRBJ2-5

CDR3 protein: CASSPRDSSNHYGYTF
CDR3 DNA: TGTGCCAGTAGTCCACGAGACAGCTCCAACCACTATGGCTACACCTTC
V gene: TRBV19
D gene: NA
clone size: NA
J gene: TRBJ1-2

CDR3 protein: CASSTPPRYQETQYF
CDR3 DNA: TGTGCCAGCAGTACCCCCCCCCGGTACCAAGAGACCCAGTACTTC
V gene: TRBV6-6
D gene: NA
clone size: NA
J gene: TRBJ2-5

CDR3 protein: CSAPRNTEAFF
CDR3 DNA: TGCAGTGCTCCTAGGAACACTGAAGCTTTCTTT
V gene: TRBV20-1
D gene: NA
clone size: few
J gene: TRBJ1-1

CDR3 protein: CASSGPGTKNIQYF
CDR3 DNA: TGTGCCAGCTCAGGCCCAGGAACCAAAAACATTCAGTACTTC
V gene: TRBV18
D gene: NA
clone size: few
J gene: TRBJ2-4

CDR3 protein: CSVETSGGTAIRGANVLTF
CDR3 DNA: TGCAGCGTTGAGACCTCGGGGGGGACAGCCATCCGAGGGGCCAACGTCCTGACTTTC
V gene: TRBV29-1
D gene: NA
clone size: few
J gene: TRBJ2-6

CDR3 protein: CASRLSGSRNEQYF
CDR3 DNA: TGTGCCAGCAGGCTGAGCGGGAGTAGGAACGAGCAGTACTTC
V gene: TRBV28
D gene: TRBD2
clone size: few
J gene: TRBJ2-7

CDR3 protein: CASSLGGSDYEQYF
CDR3 DNA: TGTGCCAGCAGCTTAGGCGGATCGGACTACGAGCAGTACTTC
V gene: TRBV11-3
D gene: NA
clone size: few
J gene: TRBJ2-7

CDR3 protein: CASIPGLPNTGELFF
CDR3 DNA: TGCGCCAGCATCCCGGGACTACCAAACACCGGGGAGCTGTTTTTT
V gene: TRBV5-1
D gene: TRBD2
clone size: few
J gene: TRBJ2-2

CDR3 protein: CASSLLGGAETQYF
CDR3 DNA: TGTGCCAGCAGCTTGCTAGGGGGCGCCGAGACCCAGTACTTC
V gene: TRBV7-2
D gene: TRBD1
clone size: few
J gene: TRBJ2-5

CDR3 protein: CSFFRDRDHEQYF
CDR3 DNA: TGCAGCTTCTTTAGGGACAGGGATCACGAGCAGTACTTC
V gene: TRBV29-1
D gene: TRBD1
clone size: NA
J gene: TRBJ2-7

CDR3 protein: CASSYASRQETQYF
CDR3 DNA: TGTGCCAGCAGTTACGCTAGCCGCCAAGAGACCCAGTACTTC
V gene: TRBV7-8
D gene: NA
clone size: few
J gene: TRBJ2-5

CDR3 protein: CAWSVPGGSNQPQHF
CDR3 DNA: TGTGCCTGGAGTGTACCGGGGGGAAGCAATCAGCCCCAGCATTTT
V gene: TRBV30
D gene: NA
clone size: few
J gene: TRBJ1-5

CDR3 protein: CAWSARSGGGGGIYGYTF
CDR3 DNA: TGTGCCTGGAGTGCCAGATCCGGCGGCGGGGGTGGGATTTATGGCTACACCTTC
V gene: TRBV30
D gene: NA
clone size: few
J gene: TRBJ1-2

CDR3 protein: CASSFASRWGVGEKLFF
CDR3 DNA: TGTGCCAGCAGTTTTGCCTCTCGGTGGGGGGTTGGCGAAAAACTGTTTTTT
V gene: TRBV28
D gene: NA
clone size: NA
J gene: TRBJ1-4

CDR3 protein: CASSEPLRGTAF
CDR3 DNA: TGTGCCAGCAGTGAGCCCCTCCGCGGGACAGCGTTT
V gene: TRBV2
D gene: TRBD1
clone size: NA
J gene: TRBJ1-3